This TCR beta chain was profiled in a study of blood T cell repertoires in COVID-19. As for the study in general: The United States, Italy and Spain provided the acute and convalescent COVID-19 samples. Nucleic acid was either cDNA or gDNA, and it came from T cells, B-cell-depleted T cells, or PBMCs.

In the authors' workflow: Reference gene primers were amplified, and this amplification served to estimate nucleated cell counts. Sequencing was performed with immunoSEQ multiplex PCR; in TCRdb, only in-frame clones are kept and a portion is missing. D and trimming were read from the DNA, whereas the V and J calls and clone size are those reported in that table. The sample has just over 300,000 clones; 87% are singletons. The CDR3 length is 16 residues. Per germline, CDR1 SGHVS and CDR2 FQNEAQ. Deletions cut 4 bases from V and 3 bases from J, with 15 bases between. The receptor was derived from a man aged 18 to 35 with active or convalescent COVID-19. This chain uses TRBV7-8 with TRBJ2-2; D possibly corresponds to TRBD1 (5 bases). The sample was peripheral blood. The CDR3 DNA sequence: TGTGCCAGCAGCTCCTACCTAGGACAAGACACCGGGGAGCTGTTTTTT. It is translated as CASSSYLGQDTGELFF.